This TCR beta chain was sequenced in a study of blood T cell repertoires in COVID-19 (dated by TCRdb to about 2020). About the full investigation: Samples from collaborators originated in the United States, Italy and Spain and spanned both the acute and convalescent phases of COVID-19. Sample metadata almost always included a de-identified subject ID, COVID-19 status, age in years and sex. The repertoires were released in a freely available public database intended as a resource for research on the immune response to SARS-CoV-2. HLA class I and class II types, where available, came from metadata supplied by the sample provider rather than from assay-based typing. Deeply sampled blood TCRbeta repertoires from subjects exposed to, actively infected with, or recovered from COVID-19 were included in the dataset. The prospective study material was composed of cDNA or gDNA derived from T cells, B-cell-depleted T cells, or PBMCs. The samples were drawn from two sources: the first 160 participants of the ongoing ImmuneRACE study, and 1,254 subjects contributed by 6 global collaborators.

Turning to this clone: Its recognized antigen is unknown. No quality values exist for individual bases; no much larger clone is one base distant.

Beyond this particular receptor, the publication reports: The quantity of clinical and demographic metadata differed by source and by participant and was supplied without curation.

In the prospective study, participants were about 18 to 100 years old, resided in under 30 geographic areas of the United States, and were enrolled through a virtual design. In the prospective study, participants were assigned to cohorts based on the clinical history participants reported in a screening survey and a study questionnaire. Exposed participants had been in contact with someone with a PCR-confirmed or clinician-diagnosed COVID-19 case within 2 weeks of study entry. In the prospective study, mobile phlebotomists collected whole blood, serum and a nasopharyngeal or oropharyngeal swab from each participant. Prospective study participants could optionally give additional blood draws and questionnaires over an approximately 2-month period. Blood samples from the prospective study were shipped frozen or at room temperature prior to DNA extraction. The immunoSEQ Assay, a bias-controlled multiplex PCR, was used to amplify TCRbeta CDR3 regions from genomic DNA. Regarding the original processing steps: Nucleated cell counts per sample were estimated from amplification of reference gene primers within the assay. To quantify the absolute abundance of each unique TCRbeta CDR3 rearrangement, sequence reads were collapsed and filtered. For each sample, productive Simpson clonality was calculated as the square root of Simpson's diversity index across productive rearrangements. TCRdb holds this immuneACCESS table with in-frame rearrangements only. Some clones are missing; in checked studies, unresolved V genes explain under half, and the rest has no known cause. V and J calls and clone size are those listed in that table; D and trimming were worked out from the DNA. The sample table contains under 450,000 clones; only one count was recorded for more than 85% of them. The top ten clones comprise 0.86% of the sample.

CDR1 and CDR2, looked up from the germline V gene, are SGHTA and FQGTGA. From the cysteine through the phenylalanine, the CDR3 covers 16 amino acids. The retained sequence is limited to the CDR3, 48 bases, with the frame set at the first base. Ends trimmed: V by 7 bases, J by 0 bases; bases unmatched to a gene: 10. Sequencing was performed on PBMCs or T cells enriched from blood (not recorded which). The rearrangement combines TRBV7-3 with TRBJ2-3; the central 7 bases match TRBD1. This TCR came from a woman in her 40s who had been exposed to COVID-19. This receptor carries the CDR3 CASNQDRTSSTDTQYF. Here is the DNA: TGTGCCAGCAACCAGGACAGGACTTCTAGCACAGATACGCAGTATTTT. Supplemented by the reference TRBV7-3 and TRBJ2-3 proteins around the CDR3, the complete variable domain is GAGVSQTPSNKVTEKGKYVELRCDPISGHTALYWYRQSLGQGPEFLIYFQGTGAADDSGLPNDRFFAVRPEGSVSTLKIQRTERGDSAVYLCASNQDRTSSTDTQYFGPGTRLTVL.